The clone carrying this T cell receptor beta chain was seen a handful of times. What it binds is not known. Its ends do not fully match the called genes, so a read error is possible. Three rounds of nested PCR, following a modified ARM-PCR protocol, produced the TCRbeta library. TCRdb re-derived calls from the multiplex PCR reads in MiXCR, one entry per CDR3 protein. The sample shows some 51,000 distinct CDR3 sequences, 60% to 65% of them seen only once. The CDR3 has 12 amino acids. Germline V gene lookup returns CDR1 KGHDR and CDR2 SFDVKD. This specimen comes from a study of tumor and adjacent non-tumor tissue in lung cancer. Across the whole study: Aged about 31 to 80 years, patients included fewer than 11 men and 5 women with stage I to III disease.

This sample's RNA came from whole unsorted tissue. More than 3 cm separated this lung sample from the edge of the tumor. Study-wide findings and caveats: In normal lung, the top 100 clones were significantly more dominant than in tumor.

The chain combines TRBV24-1 with TRBJ2-2, with TRBD2 as a possible D gene (5 bases). The sequence was collected from a woman in her 70s with non-small cell lung cancer. The sequencing sample was made of distant non-tumor lung tissue. The CDR3 sequence is CATEKRTGKLFF. As DNA, the CDR3 is TGTGCCACCGAAAAACGGACCGGGAAGCTGTTTTTT.